The clone carrying this T cell receptor beta chain was recorded a few times. Time point here: patch test 2, 6 weeks after DPC sensitization. Treatment given: therapeutic diphenylcyclopropenone sensitization with weekly scalp DPC. This entry comes from a study of human T cells and chemical hapten exposure. CDR1 MNHEY and CDR2 SVGAGI come from the germline V gene. The J segment lost 3 bases and the V segment lost 6 bases, leaving 10 bases of the junction unmatched. The CDR3 totals 15 residues. TCRdb redid the calling of the RACE reads with MiXCR, one entry per CDR3 protein. The table lists under 450,000 distinct CDR3 sequences, roughly 6.3% of them singletons.

The chain carries TRBV6-5 and TRBJ2-7, with TRBD2 identical over 8 bases. This specimen consisted of whole blood, obtained in connection with sensitization to the hapten diphenylcyclopropenone (DPC). This sequence was found in a woman between 18 and 29 years old with alopecia areata. Some clones in this sample may be carry-over from other donors' samples. The CDR3 DNA sequence: TGTGCCAGCAGCACCTCCAGCGGGGGATTCTACGAGCAGTACTTC. Amino acid sequence: CASSTSSGGFYEQYF.